This T cell receptor (beta chain) was documented in a study of shared clonotypes between healthy human individuals. Findings and limits, study-wide: The represented genetic and exposure-history diversity was limited by the small number of donors.

CDR3 length: 16 amino acids. The germline V gene encodes CDR1 MDHEN and CDR2 SYDVKM. V gave up 7 bases and J gave up 8 bases; unmatched junction bases: 13. Regarding this clone: Its antigen remains unknown.

Profiled with immunoSEQ multiplex PCR; TCRdb holds only in-frame clones, not every one. The table has 2 million to 2.5 million clones, 80% to 95% seen once; the top ten hold more than 0.35%. The sequence came from a man aged 18 to 29 in good health. Some clones in this sample may be carry-over from other donors' samples. The sequenced sample was naive CD4+ T cells from PBMCs. Documented subset: CD45RA+ positively selected. This chain connects TRBV28 to TRBJ1-6, with 8 bases matching TRBD1. The CDR3 sequence: CASKSWLGQGHSPLHF. CDR3 nucleotides: TGTGCCAGCAAAAGCTGGCTCGGACAGGGCCATTCACCCCTCCACTTT.